This TCR beta chain was sequenced during a study of graft-versus-host responses after intestinal transplantation. The CDR3 has 13 amino acids. CDR1 is MNHEY and CDR2 is SVGAGI in the germline V gene. The germline V and J ends were trimmed by 6 bases and 0 bases, with 9 bases remaining between them. Study-level results: Detection of GvH clones occurred in recipient marrow, and some had their first appearance in ileum or blood. Early after transplant, HvG clones declined as circulating GvH clones peaked.

The sample holds one count of this clone. Its target is not known. Measured with immunoSEQ multiplex PCR; TCRdb has only the in-frame clones, and not every one. The profile shows roughly 10,000 clones, around 94% of them singletons. The sequenced sample was PBMCs, obtained 8 days after intestinal transplant. V usage is TRBV6-5 and J usage is TRBJ2-7; D uncertain. The TCR sequence derives from a human patient who received an intestinal transplant, so some T cells may come from the graft donor. The CDR3 reads CASSWADSYEQYF. The CDR3 nucleotides are TGTGCCAGCAGCTGGGCAGACTCCTACGAGCAGTACTTC.